This T cell receptor beta chain comes out of a study of monozygotic twins with inflammatory bowel disease. Notes on the study in general: IBD patients, compared with healthy twins, shared fewer clonotypes with others (especially with disease activity).

Notes on this clonotype: The antigen remains unidentified.

TCRdb re-called the 5' RACE reads; one entry per CDR3 protein, DNA not given. The specimen's table records some 150,000 distinct CDR3 sequences. Whole blood supplied total RNA, and T cells were not sorted. Per germline, CDR1 SGHRS and CDR2 YFSETQ. The CDR3 extends over 13 amino acids. Specimen: blood. The chain couples TRBV5-1 to TRBJ1-4; TCRdb returns TRBD1, unconfirmable since there is no DNA. This clonotype was obtained from a human donor with ulcerative colitis or Crohn's disease, or a healthy co-twin of an affected twin (not recorded which). CDR3 sequence: CASSGQGNEKLFF.